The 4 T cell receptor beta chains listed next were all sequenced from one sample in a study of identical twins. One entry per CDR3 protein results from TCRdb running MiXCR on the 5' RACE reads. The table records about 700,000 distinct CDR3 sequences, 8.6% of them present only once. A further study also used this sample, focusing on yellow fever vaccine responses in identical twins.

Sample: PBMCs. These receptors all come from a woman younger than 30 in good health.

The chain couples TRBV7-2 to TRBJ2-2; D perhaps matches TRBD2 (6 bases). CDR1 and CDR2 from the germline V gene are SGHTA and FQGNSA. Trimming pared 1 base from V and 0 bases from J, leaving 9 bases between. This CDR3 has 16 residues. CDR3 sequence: CASSLDGDSNTGELFF. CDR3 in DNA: TGTGCCAGCAGCTTAGACGGGGACTCGAACACCGGGGAGCTGTTTTTT. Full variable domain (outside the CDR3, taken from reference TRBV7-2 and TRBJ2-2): GAGVSQSPSNKVTEKGKDVELRCDPISGHTALYWYRQSLGQGLEFLIYFQGNSAPDKSGLPSDRFSAERTGGSVSTLTIQRTQQEDSAVYLCASSLDGDSNTGELFFGEGSRLTVL.

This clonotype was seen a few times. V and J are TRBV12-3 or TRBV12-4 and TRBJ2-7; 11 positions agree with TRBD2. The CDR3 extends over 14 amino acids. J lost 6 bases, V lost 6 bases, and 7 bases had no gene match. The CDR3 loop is CASSVLAGAVEQYF. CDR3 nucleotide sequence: TGTGCCAGCAGCGTACTAGCGGGAGCGGTCGAGCAGTACTTC.

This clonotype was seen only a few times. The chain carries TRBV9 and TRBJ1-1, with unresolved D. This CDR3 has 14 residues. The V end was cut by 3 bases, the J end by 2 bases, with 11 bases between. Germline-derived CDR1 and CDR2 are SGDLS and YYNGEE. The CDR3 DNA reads TGTGCCAGCAGCGAGGGTCCTATTAACACTGAAGCTTTCTTT. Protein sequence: CASSEGPINTEAFF.

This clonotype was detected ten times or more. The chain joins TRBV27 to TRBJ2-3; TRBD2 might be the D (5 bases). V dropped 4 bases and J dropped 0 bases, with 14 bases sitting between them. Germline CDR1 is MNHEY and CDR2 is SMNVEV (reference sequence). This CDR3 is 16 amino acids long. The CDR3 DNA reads TGTGCCAGCAGTTCCCCCTGGGAGTCTAGCACAGATACGCAGTATTTT. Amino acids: CASSSPWESSTDTQYF.